This T cell receptor (beta chain) was documented in a study of OX40 agonist ivuxolimab in advanced cancers. Study-wide background: At doses from 0.01 to 10 mg/kg, patients were given intravenous ivuxolimab every 2 weeks. Head and neck, renal cell, melanoma or hepatocellular carcinoma were the cancers that dose-escalation patients had.

Germline V gene lookup returns CDR1 MDHEN and CDR2 SYDVKM. The CDR3 loop spans 13 amino acids. V dropped 2 bases and J dropped 8 bases, with 10 bases sitting between them. As to this clone: The antigen is not known.

Profiling relied on immunoSEQ multiplex PCR, and the TCRdb table lists in-frame clones only, not all of them. The sample holds tens of thousands of clones, nearly 90% seen once. Findings and limits, study-wide: CD8+ T cells were the subset that, on average, had more expanded clones than CD4+. Clones of CD4+ and CD8+ blood T cells grew by week 6 at doses of 0.1 to 3.0 mg/kg.

The material was CD4+ or CD8+ T cells sorted from blood, obtained in a trial of the OX40 agonist ivuxolimab. This clonotype was obtained from an adult with an advanced solid tumor such as melanoma, head and neck, liver or kidney cancer. The genes are TRBV28 and TRBJ2-1; D ambiguous. This CDR3 is CASSLPPPYEQFF. CDR3 DNA sequence: TGTGCCAGCAGTTTACCCCCCCCTTATGAGCAGTTCTTC.